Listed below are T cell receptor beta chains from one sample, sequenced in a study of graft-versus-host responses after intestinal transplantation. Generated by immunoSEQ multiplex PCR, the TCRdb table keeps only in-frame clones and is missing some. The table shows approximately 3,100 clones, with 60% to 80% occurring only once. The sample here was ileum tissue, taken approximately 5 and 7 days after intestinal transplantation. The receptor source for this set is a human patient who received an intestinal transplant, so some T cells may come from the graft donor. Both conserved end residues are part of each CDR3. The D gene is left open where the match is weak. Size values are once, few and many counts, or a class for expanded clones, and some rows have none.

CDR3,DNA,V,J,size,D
CASRLAGGTEAFF,TGTGCCAGCAGGCTGGCAGGGGGTACTGAAGCTTTCTTT,TRBV6-1,TRBJ1-1,.,TRBD1
CASSQNAGRSTDTQYF,TGCGCCAGCAGCCAAAATGCGGGGCGCAGCACAGATACGCAGTATTTT,TRBV4-3,TRBJ2-3,.,.
CASRGNEQFF,TGCGCCAGCAGGGGCAATGAGCAGTTCTTC,TRBV10-1,TRBJ2-1,.,.
CASSYSTLDGELFF,TGTGCCAGCAGTTACTCGACCCTAGACGGGGAGCTGTTTTTT,TRBV6-5,TRBJ2-2,.,.
CASSQPPSGGANEQFF,TGCGCCAGCAGCCAACCCCCTAGCGGGGGGGCGAATGAGCAGTTCTTC,TRBV4-1,TRBJ2-1,.,TRBD2
CASSTAGCTDTQYF,TGTGCCAGCAGTACAGCGGGGTGCACAGATACGCAGTATTTT,TRBV27,TRBJ2-3,.,TRBD2
CAISEPKDTQYF,TGTGCCATCAGTGAGCCAAAAGATACGCAGTATTTT,TRBV10-3,TRBJ2-3,.,.
CASSSRTGANQETQYF,TGTGCCAGCAGCTCTCGGACAGGTGCCAACCAAGAGACCCAGTACTTC,TRBV7-8,TRBJ2-5,.,TRBD1
CASSLGTGGYGYTF,TGTGCCAGCAGCTTAGGGACAGGGGGCTATGGCTACACCTTC,TRBV7-6,TRBJ1-2,.,TRBD1
CASSPDYNQPQHF,TGTGCCAGCAGTCCGGATTACAATCAGCCCCAGCATTTT,TRBV6-1,TRBJ1-5,few,.
CASTGTGGLGETQYF,TGCGCCAGCACTGGGACGGGGGGGTTAGGAGAGACCCAGTACTTC,TRBV10-1,TRBJ2-5,.,TRBD2
CASSLATSLPNTGELFF,TGTGCCAGCAGCTTAGCAACGTCCCTCCCTAACACCGGGGAGCTGTTTTTT,TRBV7-2,TRBJ2-2,.,.
CASSGTAKNIQYF,TGTGCCAGCAGCGGGACAGCCAAAAACATTCAGTACTTC,TRBV9,TRBJ2-4,.,.
CASSIIHRGAYEQYF,TGTGCCAGTAGTATCATACACAGGGGGGCCTACGAGCAGTACTTC,TRBV19,TRBJ2-7,.,TRBD1
CASSGTSAYEQYF,TGTGCCAGCAGCGGGACTAGCGCCTACGAGCAGTACTTC,TRBV9,TRBJ2-7,.,TRBD2
CASSKRPGSTGELFF,TGTGCCAGCAGCAAAAGACCAGGGAGCACCGGGGAGCTGTTTTTT,TRBV13,TRBJ2-2,.,.
CASSPRQNTGELFF,TGTGCCAGCTCACCACGACAGAACACCGGGGAGCTGTTTTTT,TRBV18,TRBJ2-2,.,.
CASSYTGAGGRNEQFF,TGTGCCAGCAGTTACACCGGGGCGGGAGGGCGTAATGAGCAGTTCTTC,TRBV6-5,TRBJ2-1,few,TRBD2
CASSEAGSGNTIYF,TGTGCCAGCAGTGAGGCCGGCTCAGGAAACACCATATATTTT,TRBV25-1,TRBJ1-3,.,.
CASSLYRGRTDTQYF,TGTGCCAGCAGCTTGTACAGGGGGCGCACAGATACGCAGTATTTT,TRBV7-6,TRBJ2-3,once,TRBD1
CASGQTGFLAKNIQYF,TGTGCTAGTGGTCAGACCGGGTTCCTAGCCAAAAACATTCAGTACTTC,TRBV12-5,TRBJ2-4,.,.
CASSGTSGEETQYF,TGTGCCAGCAGTGGGACTAGCGGGGAAGAGACCCAGTACTTC,TRBV25-1,TRBJ2-5,once,TRBD2
CASSWGRVNTEAFF,TGTGCCAGCAGCTGGGGACGGGTGAACACTGAAGCTTTCTTT,TRBV5-6,TRBJ1-1,once,.
CASSLAGGPYNEQFF,TGTGCCAGCAGCTTAGCGGGGGGCCCCTACAATGAGCAGTTCTTC,TRBV11-1,TRBJ2-1,.,.
CASSQDHRENIQYF,TGCGCCAGCAGCCAAGATCACAGGGAAAACATTCAGTACTTC,TRBV4-1,TRBJ2-4,.,.
CASRSSVGYTF,TGTGCCAGCAGATCTTCAGTCGGCTACACCTTC,TRBV7-2,TRBJ1-2,.,.
CASSEGGTDTQYF,TGTGCCAGCAGTGAAGGGGGCACAGATACGCAGTATTTT,TRBV25-1,TRBJ2-3,.,.
CASSYGTGTSTDTQYF,TGTGCCAGCAGTTACGGAACGGGAACTAGCACAGATACGCAGTATTTT,TRBV6-6,TRBJ2-3,.,.